This TCR beta chain was retrieved from a study of blood T cell repertoires in COVID-19 (dated by TCRdb to 2018 to 2021). With regard to the full study: Samples covering the acute and convalescent phases of COVID-19 were provided by collaborators in the United States, Italy and Spain. A de-identified subject ID, COVID-19 status, age in years and sex were almost always included in the sample metadata. Where HLA class I and class II types were available, the types were taken from metadata supplied by the sample provider, not from assay-based typing. Deeply sampled blood TCRbeta repertoires from subjects exposed to, actively infected with, or recovered from COVID-19 were included in the dataset. The material from the prospective study consisted of cDNA or gDNA derived from T cells, B-cell-depleted T cells, or PBMCs. The repertoires were made available in a free public database intended to serve as a resource for research on the immune response to SARS-CoV-2. The samples were drawn from two sources: the first 160 participants of the ongoing ImmuneRACE study, and over 1,000 subjects contributed by 6 global collaborators.

The immunoSEQ Assay, a bias-controlled multiplex PCR, was used to amplify TCRbeta CDR3 regions from genomic DNA. In the paper's pipeline: Within the assay, amplification of reference gene primers was used to estimate how many nucleated cells each sample contained. To quantify the absolute abundance of each unique TCRbeta CDR3 rearrangement, sequence reads were collapsed and filtered. For each sample, productive Simpson clonality was calculated as the square root of Simpson's diversity index over productive rearrangements. Held by TCRdb, this immuneACCESS table contains in-frame sequences only and omits some clones. Under half of the omission traces to an unresolved V gene where checked; the cause of the rest is unknown. The V and J calls and clone size are taken from that table; D and trimming were inferred from the DNA. The sample yields nearly 110,000 clones; 75% to 95% were counted once. The ten largest clones add up to around 1.2% of the sample.

The germline ends are 13 bases apart after V is trimmed by 0 bases and J by 5 bases. Including cysteine and phenylalanine, the CDR3 has 15 amino acids. Only the CDR3 DNA is retained, 45 bases long and in frame from the first base. For CDR1 and CDR2, the germline V gene lists MGHRA and YSYEKL. The collaborating institutions used their own protocols to collect whole blood in K2EDTA tubes. Collaborator samples were shipped for TCRbeta analysis as frozen whole blood, isolated PBMCs, or DNA extracted from either sample type. A word on this clone: This receptor's antigen is unknown. The input lacks base qualities; no much larger clone sits a single base away.

The research as a whole found: Clinical and demographic metadata were provided uncurated, with the amount varying by source and participant.

The chain was built from TRBV4-1 and TRBJ1-1; the D gene is perhaps TRBD1, on 6 matching bases. Specimen: peripheral blood. The receptor's source is a woman in her twenties or thirties with acute or convalescent COVID-19. In nucleotides, the sequence is TGCGCCAGCAGCCAAGAGACAGGCCTTCGGACTGAAGCTTTCTTT. It specifies CASSQETGLRTEAFF.